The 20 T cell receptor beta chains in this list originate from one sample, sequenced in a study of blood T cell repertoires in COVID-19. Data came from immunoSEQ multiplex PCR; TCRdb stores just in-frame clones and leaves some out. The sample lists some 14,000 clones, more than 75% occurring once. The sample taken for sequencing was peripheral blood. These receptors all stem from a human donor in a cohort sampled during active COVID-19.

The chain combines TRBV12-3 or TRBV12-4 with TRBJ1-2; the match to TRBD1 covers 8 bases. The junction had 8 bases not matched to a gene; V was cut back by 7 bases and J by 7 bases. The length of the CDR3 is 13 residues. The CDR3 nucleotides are TGTGCCAGCACTGGGGACAGGCGATTTGGCTACACCTTC. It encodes CASTGDRRFGYTF.

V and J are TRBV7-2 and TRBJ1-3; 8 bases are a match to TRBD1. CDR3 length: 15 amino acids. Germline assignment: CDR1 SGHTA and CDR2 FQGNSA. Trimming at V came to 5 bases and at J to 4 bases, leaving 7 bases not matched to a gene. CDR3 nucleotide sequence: TGTGCCAGCAGCCAGCCAGGACAGGGCGGAAACACCATATATTTT. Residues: CASSQPGQGGNTIYF.

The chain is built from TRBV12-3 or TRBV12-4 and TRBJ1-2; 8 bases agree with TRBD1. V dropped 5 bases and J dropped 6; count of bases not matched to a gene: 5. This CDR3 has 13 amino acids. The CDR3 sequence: CASSLPGQDGYTF. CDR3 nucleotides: TGTGCCAGCAGTCTACCGGGACAGGATGGCTACACCTTC.

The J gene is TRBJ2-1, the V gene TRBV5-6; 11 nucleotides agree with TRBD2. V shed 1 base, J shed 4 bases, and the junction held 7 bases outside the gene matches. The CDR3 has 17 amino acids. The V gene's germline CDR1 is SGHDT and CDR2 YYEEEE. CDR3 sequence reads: CASSLTGTSGMYNEQFF. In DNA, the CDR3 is TGTGCCAGCAGCTTGACGGGGACTAGCGGAATGTACAATGAGCAGTTCTTC.

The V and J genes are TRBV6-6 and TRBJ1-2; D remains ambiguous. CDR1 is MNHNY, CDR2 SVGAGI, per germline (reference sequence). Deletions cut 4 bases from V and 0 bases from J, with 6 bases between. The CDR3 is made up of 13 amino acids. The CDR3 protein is CASSFPSNYGYTF. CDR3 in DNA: TGTGCCAGCAGTTTCCCGTCTAACTATGGCTACACCTTC.

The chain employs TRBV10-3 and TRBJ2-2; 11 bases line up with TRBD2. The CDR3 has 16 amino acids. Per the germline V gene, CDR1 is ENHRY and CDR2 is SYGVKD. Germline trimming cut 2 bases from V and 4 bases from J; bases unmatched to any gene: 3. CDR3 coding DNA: TGTGCCATCAGTGAGAGACTAGCGGGACCCACCGGGGAGCTGTTTTTT. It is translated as CAISERLAGPTGELFF.

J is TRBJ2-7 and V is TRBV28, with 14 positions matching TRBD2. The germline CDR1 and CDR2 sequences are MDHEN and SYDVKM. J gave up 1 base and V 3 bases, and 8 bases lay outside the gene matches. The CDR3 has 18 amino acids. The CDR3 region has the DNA TGTGCCAGCAGTTTCACCCCAGGGACTAGCGGGAGTTCCTACGAGCAGTACTTC. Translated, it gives CASSFTPGTSGSSYEQYF.

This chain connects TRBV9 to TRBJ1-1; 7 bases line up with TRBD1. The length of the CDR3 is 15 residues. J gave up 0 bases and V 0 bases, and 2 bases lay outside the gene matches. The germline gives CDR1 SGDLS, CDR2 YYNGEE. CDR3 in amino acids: CASSVGTGVNTEAFF. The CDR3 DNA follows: TGTGCCAGCAGCGTAGGGACAGGAGTGAACACTGAAGCTTTCTTT.

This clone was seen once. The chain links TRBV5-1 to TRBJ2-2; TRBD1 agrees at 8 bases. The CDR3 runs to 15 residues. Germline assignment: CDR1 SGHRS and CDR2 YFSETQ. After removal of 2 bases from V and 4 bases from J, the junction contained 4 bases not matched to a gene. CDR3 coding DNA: TGCGCCAGCAGCTTCCAGGGGGCGAGCACCGGGGAGCTGTTTTTT. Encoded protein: CASSFQGASTGELFF.

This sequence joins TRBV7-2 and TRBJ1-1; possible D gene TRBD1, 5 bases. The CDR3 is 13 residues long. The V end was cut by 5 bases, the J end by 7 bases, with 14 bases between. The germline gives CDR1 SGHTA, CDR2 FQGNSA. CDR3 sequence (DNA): TGTGCCAGCAGCCGGCAGGACACCCTTGAAGCTTTCTTT. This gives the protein CASSRQDTLEAFF.

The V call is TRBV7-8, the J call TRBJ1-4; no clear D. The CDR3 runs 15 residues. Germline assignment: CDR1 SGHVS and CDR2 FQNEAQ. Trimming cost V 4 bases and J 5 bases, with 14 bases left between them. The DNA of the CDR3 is TGTGCCAGCAGCTCGCGACAAATGAGAAATGAAAAACTGTTTTTT. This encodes CASSSRQMRNEKLFF.

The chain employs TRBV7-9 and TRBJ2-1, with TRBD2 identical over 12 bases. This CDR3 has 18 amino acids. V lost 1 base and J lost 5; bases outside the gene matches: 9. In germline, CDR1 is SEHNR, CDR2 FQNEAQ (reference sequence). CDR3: CASSLGPGTSGPNNEQFF. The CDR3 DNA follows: TGTGCCAGCAGCTTAGGGCCCGGGACTAGCGGGCCAAACAATGAGCAGTTCTTC.

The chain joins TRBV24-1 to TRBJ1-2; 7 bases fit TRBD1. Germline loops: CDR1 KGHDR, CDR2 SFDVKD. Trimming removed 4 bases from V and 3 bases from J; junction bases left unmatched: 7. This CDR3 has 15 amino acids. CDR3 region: CATSDPHDRDYGYTF. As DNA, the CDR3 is TGTGCCACCAGTGACCCACACGACAGGGACTATGGCTACACCTTC.

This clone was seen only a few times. Written as DNA, the CDR3 is TGCGCCAGCAGCCAAGAGAGGGTAAACAATGAGCAGTTCTTC. Protein: CASSQERVNNEQFF. The rearrangement links TRBV4-1 to TRBJ2-1, with D possibly being TRBD2 (5 bases). The CDR3 contains 14 residues. Germline V lookup: CDR1 MGHRA, CDR2 YSYEKL. V lost 0 bases and J 5 bases, leaving 8 bases between the germline ends.

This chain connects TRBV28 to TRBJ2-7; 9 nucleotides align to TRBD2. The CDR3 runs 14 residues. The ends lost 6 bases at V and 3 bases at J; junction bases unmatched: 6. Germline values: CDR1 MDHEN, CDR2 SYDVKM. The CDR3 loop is CASRRGGPFYEQYF. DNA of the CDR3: TGTGCCAGCAGGCGGGGGGGGCCTTTCTACGAGCAGTACTTC.

CDR3 loop: CASSESTGGQGRGYTF. The CDR3 nucleotides are TGCGCCAGCAGTGAGTCCACCGGGGGACAGGGCAGAGGCTACACCTTC. This chain uses TRBV10-2 with TRBJ1-2, with 9 bases fitting TRBD1. Trimming cost V 0 bases and J 8 bases; bases outside gene matches: 10. The CDR3 totals 16 residues. The germline gives CDR1 WSHSY, CDR2 SAAADI.

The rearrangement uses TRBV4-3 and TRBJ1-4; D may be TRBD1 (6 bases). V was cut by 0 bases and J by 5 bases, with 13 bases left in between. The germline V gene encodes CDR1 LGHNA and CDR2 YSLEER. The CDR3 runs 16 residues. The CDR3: CASSQEEGRGNEKLFF. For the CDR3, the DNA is TGCGCCAGCAGCCAAGAAGAGGGCAGGGGAAATGAAAAACTGTTTTTT.

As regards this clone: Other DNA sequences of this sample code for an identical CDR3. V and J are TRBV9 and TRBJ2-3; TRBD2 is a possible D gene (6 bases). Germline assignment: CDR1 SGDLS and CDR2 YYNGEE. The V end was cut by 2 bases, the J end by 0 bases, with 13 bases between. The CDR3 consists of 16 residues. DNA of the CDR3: TGTGCCAGCAGCGTGCGGGGAGAACCTAGCACAGATACGCAGTATTTT. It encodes CASSVRGEPSTDTQYF.

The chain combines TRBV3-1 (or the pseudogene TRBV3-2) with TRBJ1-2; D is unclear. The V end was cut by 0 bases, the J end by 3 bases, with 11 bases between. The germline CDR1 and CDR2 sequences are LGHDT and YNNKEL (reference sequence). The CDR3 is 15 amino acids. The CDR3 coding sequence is TGTGCCAGCAGCCAAGAGTATAGTGATTACTATGGCTACACCTTC. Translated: CASSQEYSDYYGYTF.

The CDR3 bases are TGTGCCACCATCACCGGGACAGGGGTGTCCTACGAGCAGTACTTC. This translates into CATITGTGVSYEQYF. The rearrangement links TRBV27 to TRBJ2-7, with 10 bases fitting TRBD1. This CDR3 has 15 amino acids. V gave up 10 bases and J gave up 1 base; unmatched junction bases: 10. Per the germline V gene, CDR1 is MNHEY and CDR2 is SMNVEV (reference sequence).